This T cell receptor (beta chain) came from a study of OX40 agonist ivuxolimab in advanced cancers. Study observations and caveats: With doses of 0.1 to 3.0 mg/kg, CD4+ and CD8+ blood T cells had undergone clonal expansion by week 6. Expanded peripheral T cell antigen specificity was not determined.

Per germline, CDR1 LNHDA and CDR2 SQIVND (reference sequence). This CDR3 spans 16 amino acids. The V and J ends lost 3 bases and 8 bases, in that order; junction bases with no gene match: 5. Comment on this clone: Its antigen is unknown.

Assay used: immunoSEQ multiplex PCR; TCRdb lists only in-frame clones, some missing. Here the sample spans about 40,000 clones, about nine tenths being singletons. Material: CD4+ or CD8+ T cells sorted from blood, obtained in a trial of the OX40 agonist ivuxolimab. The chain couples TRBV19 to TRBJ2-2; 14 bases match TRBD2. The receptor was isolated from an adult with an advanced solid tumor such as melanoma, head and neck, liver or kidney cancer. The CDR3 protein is CASSIEGLAGVGELFF. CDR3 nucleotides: TGTGCCAGTAGTATTGAGGGACTAGCGGGAGTGGGGGAGCTGTTTTTT.